Following are 25 T cell receptor beta chains from one sample sequenced in a study of blood T cell repertoires in COVID-19. Produced via immunoSEQ multiplex PCR; TCRdb's table is partial and in-frame only. The data show about 210,000 clones, with around 88% seen just once and about 6% held by the top ten. What was sequenced was PBMCs or T cells enriched from blood (not recorded which). Receptor source: a man aged 35 to 55 with acute COVID-19.

The chain combines TRBV28 with TRBJ1-5; D is undetermined. The V end lost 11 bases, the J end lost 6 bases, and 17 bases lay between the germline ends. CDR3 length: 13 residues. From germline, CDR1 is MDHEN and CDR2 SYDVKM. This chain's CDR3 is CAFSPSPGQPQHF. In DNA form, the CDR3 reads TGTGCCTTCTCCCCCTCCCCGGGTCAGCCCCAGCATTTT.

V is TRBV4-3 and J is TRBJ2-2; no definite D call. The CDR3 loop spans 15 amino acids. Germline assignment: CDR1 LGHNA and CDR2 YSLEER. V gave up 0 bases and J gave up 0 bases, with 5 bases separating them. The CDR3 DNA reads as TGCGCCAGCAGCCAAGACTCTGCGAACACCGGGGAGCTGTTTTTT. Protein product: CASSQDSANTGELFF.

The chain's CDR3 is CASSEFRGNIQYF. In DNA form, the CDR3 reads TGTGCCAGCAGTGAATTCAGGGGCAACATTCAGTACTTC. The V and J genes are TRBV6-1 and TRBJ2-4, with TRBD1 as a possible D gene (6 bases). Germline assignment: CDR1 MNHNS and CDR2 SASEGT. This CDR3 is built from 13 residues. Trimming pared 2 bases from V and 7 bases from J, leaving 9 bases between.

CDR3 bases: TGTGCCAGCCTGTGGCTCAACATTCAGTACTTC. Its translation: CASLWLNIQYF. The chain joins TRBV27 to TRBJ2-4; the D is unclear. The CDR3 loop spans 11 amino acids. Germline CDR1 is MNHEY and CDR2 is SMNVEV (reference sequence). The germline V and J ends were trimmed by 8 bases and 7 bases, with 9 bases remaining between them.

This chain links TRBV6-4 with TRBJ1-2; 7 bases match TRBD1. V dropped 2 bases and J dropped 7; count of bases not matched to a gene: 4. The CDR3 extends over 13 amino acids. The germline V gene has CDR1 MRHNA and CDR2 SNTAGT. This CDR3 reads CASSDSRGSGYTF. CDR3 sequence (DNA): TGTGCCAGCAGTGACAGCAGGGGGTCTGGCTACACCTTC.

This chain joins TRBV28 and TRBJ2-4; tentative D call: TRBD1 (6 bases). Germline V gives CDR1 MDHEN, CDR2 SYDVKM. Between the trimmed V and J ends, which lost 6 bases and 1 base, there was a span of 13 bases. There are 15 residues in the CDR3. The CDR3 region is CASSGQGKAKNIQYF. CDR3 nucleotides: TGTGCCAGCAGCGGTCAGGGGAAGGCCAAAAACATTCAGTACTTC.

J is TRBJ2-1 and V is TRBV5-4, with D possibly being TRBD1 (6 bases). The ends were cut back, 4 bases at V and 6 bases at J, with 14 bases in the middle. In germline, CDR1 is SGHNT, CDR2 YYREEE (reference sequence). The CDR3 consists of 14 residues. This CDR3 is CASSPRDIPNEQFF. The CDR3, as DNA: TGTGCCAGCAGCCCCCGGGACATCCCCAATGAGCAGTTCTTC.

The rearrangement uses TRBV9 and TRBJ2-7; possibly TRBD1 for D (5 bases). Trimming pared 4 bases from V and 4 bases from J, leaving 15 bases between. The CDR3 is 14 amino acids. Germline CDR1 is SGDLS and CDR2 is YYNGEE. CDR3 nucleotide sequence: TGTGCCAGCAGCCGCCAAAGCAGGGCGTACGAGCAGTACTTC. The encoded protein is CASSRQSRAYEQYF.

This chain uses TRBV3-1 (or the pseudogene TRBV3-2) with TRBJ2-1, with 10 bases that match TRBD2. The CDR3 extends over 17 amino acids. Trimming took 0 bases from V and 3 from J; bases not matched to a gene: 5. Germline loops: CDR1 LGHDT, CDR2 YNNKEL (reference sequence). As DNA, the CDR3 is TGTGCCAGCAGCCAAGATAGGGGACTAGCGAGCTACAATGAGCAGTTCTTC. It specifies CASSQDRGLASYNEQFF.

The chain couples TRBV18 to TRBJ2-2, with D tentatively TRBD1 (6 bases). Deletions cut 6 bases from V and 4 bases from J, with 15 bases between. The CDR3 runs 15 residues. Germline values: CDR1 KGHSH, CDR2 LQKENI. The DNA for the CDR3 is TGTGCCAGCTCCCCTTTGGGGGCGACCACCGGGGAGCTGTTTTTT. Translated: CASSPLGATTGELFF. Full variable domain (rest looked up from reference TRBV18 and TRBJ2-2): NAGVMQNPRHLVRRRGQEARLRCSPMKGHSHVYWYRQLPEEGLKFMVYLQKENIIDESGMPKERFSAEFPKEGPSILRIQQVVRGDSAAYFCASSPLGATTGELFFGEGSRLTVL.

CDR3 sequence reads: CASRQGLDTEAFF. For the CDR3, the DNA is TGTGCCAGCCGACAGGGATTGGACACTGAAGCTTTCTTT. The V call is TRBV6-5, the J call TRBJ1-1; 7 positions agree with TRBD1. CDR1 is MNHEY, CDR2 SVGAGI, per germline. Unmatched junction bases numbered 6, after V lost 8 bases and J lost 3 bases. The length of the CDR3 is 13 residues.

The rearrangement uses TRBV21-1 and TRBJ2-7; the table's TRBD2 call for D was not verified on the DNA. TRBV21-1 is a pseudogene locus. This CDR3 comprises 13 residues. CDR3 protein: CASSRGASYEQYF. Here the CDR3 DNA reads TGTGCCAGCAGCCGAGGCGCCTCCTACGAGCAGTACTTC.

The chain is built from TRBV7-6 and TRBJ2-2; 11 nucleotides agree with TRBD2. The germline V gene encodes CDR1 SGHVS and CDR2 FNYEAQ. CDR3 length: 18 amino acids. V lost 5 bases and J lost 3; bases outside the gene matches: 11. CDR3 in DNA: TGTGCCAGCAGCCTGAGACTAGCGGGACCCGGTTACACCGGGGAGCTGTTTTTT. It yields the protein CASSLRLAGPGYTGELFF.

The rearrangement joins TRBV27 to TRBJ1-6, with D unclear. This CDR3 region has 13 residues. Germline assignment: CDR1 MNHEY and CDR2 SMNVEV (reference sequence). The V and J ends lost 4 bases and 13 bases respectively, with 14 bases between them. This CDR3 reads CASSSSQQYPLHF. The DNA of the CDR3 is TGTGCCAGCAGTTCTAGCCAACAGTATCCCCTCCACTTT.

This chain links TRBV7-3 with TRBJ2-1; 11 positions match TRBD2. Unmatched junction bases numbered 16, after V lost 0 bases and J lost 9 bases. The CDR3 is made up of 19 amino acids. Germline values: CDR1 SGHTA, CDR2 FQGTGA. CDR3 sequence reads: CASSLTGLAGGYNGGEQFF. The DNA for the CDR3 is TGTGCCAGCAGCTTAACGGGCCTAGCGGGAGGTTATAACGGGGGTGAGCAGTTCTTC.

The V call is TRBV27, the J call TRBJ2-2; weak D call: TRBD1 (6 bases). This CDR3 comprises 14 residues. From germline, CDR1 is MNHEY and CDR2 SMNVEV (reference sequence). The germline V and J ends were trimmed by 4 bases and 5 bases, with 11 bases remaining between them. In DNA form, the CDR3 reads TGTGCCAGCAGTTACAGGGTAGGAACCGGGGAGCTGTTTTTT. This encodes CASSYRVGTGELFF.

The gene calls are TRBV30 and TRBJ1-6; D is undetermined. The CDR3 consists of 13 residues. The V end was cut by 0 bases, the J end by 5 bases, with 5 bases between. From germline, CDR1 is GTSNPN and CDR2 SVGIG (reference sequence). The CDR3: CAWSVQNNSPLHF. The CDR3 nucleotides read TGTGCCTGGAGTGTTCAGAATAATTCACCCCTCCACTTT.

The genes are TRBV15 and TRBJ2-1, with TRBD2 identical over 10 bases. The CDR3 consists of 16 residues. From germline, CDR1 is LNHNV and CDR2 YYDKDF (reference sequence). V shed 1 base, J shed 7 bases, and the junction held 7 bases outside the gene matches. CDR3 in amino acids: CATSRGLAGLINEQFF. CDR3 DNA sequence: TGTGCCACCAGCAGAGGACTAGCGGGTTTGATTAATGAGCAGTTCTTC.

The CDR3 DNA reads TGTGCCAGCAGCTTCGTTCCTAGCGGGAACACCGGGGAGCTGTTTTTT. Amino acid sequence: CASSFVPSGNTGELFF. The chain couples TRBV7-2 to TRBJ2-2, with 7 bases fitting TRBD2. V lost 3 bases, J lost 1 base, and 5 bases stayed unmatched. Germline values: CDR1 SGHTA, CDR2 FQGNSA. The CDR3 runs 16 residues.

The rearrangement uses TRBV4-2 and TRBJ1-5; the match to TRBD1 covers 8 bases. J gave up 10 bases and V 2 bases, and 7 bases lay outside the gene matches. The germline CDR1 and CDR2 sequences are LGHNA and YNFKEQ. The CDR3 spans 14 residues. The CDR3 nucleotides are TGTGCCAGCAGCCAAACCAGGGGGCAAGTCCCCCAGCATTTT. This gives the protein CASSQTRGQVPQHF.

The chain has TRBV6-6 and TRBJ2-2; 7 positions agree with TRBD2. Germline V CDR1 and CDR2: MNHNY, SVGAGI (reference sequence). With 7 bases clipped from V and 4 bases from J, the junction kept 12 bases outside the gene matches. The CDR3 totals 16 residues. The CDR3 loop is CASIWAPERGTGELFF. The DNA for the CDR3 is TGTGCCAGCATTTGGGCCCCTGAGCGGGGCACCGGGGAGCTGTTTTTT.

A note on this clone: The same CDR3 also results from other DNA sequences found in this sample. The genes are TRBV3-1 (or the pseudogene TRBV3-2) and TRBJ1-1; perhaps TRBD1 as D (5 bases). V lost 3 bases and J 5 bases, leaving 10 bases between the germline ends. From germline, CDR1 is LGHDT and CDR2 YNNKEL (reference sequence). This CDR3 comprises 13 residues. The CDR3 DNA is TGTGCCAGCAGCCAGGAGGGGTCGACTGAAGCTTTCTTT. It translates to CASSQEGSTEAFF.

The V call is TRBV3-1 (or the pseudogene TRBV3-2), the J call TRBJ1-1, with 12 nucleotides matching TRBD1. CDR1 LGHDT and CDR2 YNNKEL come from the germline V gene (reference sequence). V dropped 4 bases and J dropped 0; count of bases not matched to a gene: 6. This CDR3 spans 17 amino acids. CDR3 region: CASSPNRDRGLNTEAFF. DNA of the CDR3: TGTGCCAGCAGCCCCAACCGGGACAGGGGGCTGAACACTGAAGCTTTCTTT.

The chain joins TRBV30 to TRBJ2-7; 7 bases map to TRBD2. The CDR3 consists of 12 residues. V shed 2 bases, J shed 2 bases, and the junction held 0 bases outside the gene matches. The germline V gene encodes CDR1 GTSNPN and CDR2 SVGIG (reference sequence). For the CDR3, the DNA is TGTGCCTGGAGTCGGGGGGCCTACGAGCAGTACTTC. Protein sequence: CAWSRGAYEQYF.

The gene calls are TRBV12-3 or TRBV12-4 and TRBJ1-2; D is possibly TRBD1 (6 bases). The CDR3 totals 12 residues. V was cut by 6 bases and J by 4 bases, with 9 bases left in between. The CDR3 sequence: CASSRGTYGYTF. CDR3 DNA: TGTGCCAGCAGCAGGGGCACCTATGGCTACACCTTC.